The next 25 T cell receptor beta chains were all read from a single sample in a study of blood T cell repertoires in COVID-19. TCRdb keeps only in-frame clones here, not all; method: immunoSEQ multiplex PCR. The profile covers about 300,000 clones, with about 90% appearing a single time and roughly 6.3% taken by the ten largest. Sequenced sample: peripheral blood. The receptors derive from a woman between 50 and 59 years old with COVID-19, enrolled during active disease.

The V call is TRBV19, the J call TRBJ2-6, with a weak D call TRBD1 (5 bases). From germline, CDR1 is LNHDA and CDR2 SQIVND (reference sequence). V lost 4 bases, J lost 3 bases, and 13 bases lay in between. The CDR3 is 16 amino acids. CDR3 in DNA: TGTGCCAGTAGTACCCGACAGCCTGATGGGGCCAACGTCCTGACTTTC. Its protein product is CASSTRQPDGANVLTF.

This clone was detected only once. The chain links TRBV18 to TRBJ1-2; D not certain. The CDR3 consists of 13 residues. Germline V CDR1 and CDR2: KGHSH, LQKENI. V lost 2 bases to trimming and J lost 6 bases, with 10 bases between them. The CDR3 loop is CASSPSGGNGYTF. CDR3 coding DNA: TGTGCCAGCTCACCATCGGGCGGGAATGGCTACACCTTC.

The gene calls are TRBV10-1 and TRBJ2-1; tentative D call: TRBD2 (7 bases). Germline CDR1 is WNHNN and CDR2 is SYGVQD (reference sequence). V was shortened by 11 bases and J by 7 bases, with 12 bases between the two germline ends. The CDR3 is made up of 11 amino acids. Here the CDR3 DNA reads TGCGCCGTAGGGAGGGGGAATGAGCAGTTCTTC. The encoded protein is CAVGRGNEQFF.

The rearrangement uses TRBV11-2 and TRBJ1-2; unclear D gene. V was trimmed by 5 bases and J by 4 bases, leaving 8 bases between them. Germline V gives CDR1 SGHAT, CDR2 FQNNGV. CDR3 length equals 12 residues. CDR3 in amino acids: CASSTDSYGYTF. The CDR3 DNA sequence: TGTGCCAGCAGCACTGACTCCTATGGCTACACCTTC.

The chain employs TRBV7-2 and TRBJ1-1; 7 bases agree with TRBD1. This CDR3 region has 13 residues. Trimming at V came to 3 bases and at J to 6 bases, leaving 4 bases not matched to a gene. CDR1 and CDR2 from the germline V gene are SGHTA and FQGNSA. CDR3 region: CASSFAGTAEAFF. The CDR3 coding sequence is TGTGCCAGCAGCTTCGCCGGGACAGCTGAAGCTTTCTTT.

This clone turned up a few times. The chain couples TRBV11-3 to TRBJ2-2; TRBD1 might be the D (6 bases). Germline V lookup: CDR1 SGHNT, CDR2 YENEEA. V was shortened by 3 bases and J by 5 bases, with 10 bases between the two germline ends. The CDR3 loop spans 14 amino acids. The CDR3 here is CASSLRDKTGELFF. CDR3 DNA sequence: TGTGCCAGCAGCTTGAGGGACAAAACCGGGGAGCTGTTTTTT.

This sequence joins TRBV29-1 and TRBJ2-7; TRBD1 matches 9 bases. CDR3 length equals 15 residues. Germline V CDR1 and CDR2: SQVTM, ANQGSEA. The junction had 6 bases not matched to a gene; V was cut back by 0 bases and J by 3 bases. CDR3 bases: TGCAGCGTTGAAGATACGGGACAGGGCTACTACGAGCAGTACTTC. Its protein is CSVEDTGQGYYEQYF.

The rearrangement uses TRBV5-1 and TRBJ1-1; D perhaps matches TRBD1 (5 bases). CDR1 and CDR2 (germline): SGHRS, YFSETQ. The ends were cut back, 3 bases at V and 1 base at J, with 10 bases in the middle. The CDR3 spans 14 residues. This CDR3 is CASSSVGANTEAFF. The CDR3 region has the DNA TGCGCCAGCAGCTCGGTAGGGGCGAACACTGAAGCTTTCTTT.

The chain couples TRBV18 to TRBJ2-3; tentative D call: TRBD1 (5 bases). CDR1 is KGHSH, CDR2 LQKENI, per germline. This CDR3 region has 15 residues. V was shortened by 1 base and J by 0 bases, with 8 bases between the two germline ends. DNA of the CDR3: TGTGCCAGCTCACCACAAGCAGGGAGCACAGATACGCAGTATTTT. Translated, it gives CASSPQAGSTDTQYF.

Turning to this clone: Additional DNA sequences in this sample encode the identical CDR3. The chain has TRBV29-1 and TRBJ2-3; D is possibly TRBD2 (5 bases). Deletions cut 4 bases from V and 3 bases from J, with 8 bases between. The germline V gene encodes CDR1 SQVTM and CDR2 ANQGSEA. The CDR3 runs to 12 residues. The CDR3 DNA sequence: TGCAGCGTTGTTCGAGGGACAGATACGCAGTATTTT. Translating gives CSVVRGTDTQYF.

The chain recombines TRBV29-1 with TRBJ1-1, with D possibly TRBD1 on 6 matching bases. The CDR3 totals 13 residues. V gave up 4 bases and J gave up 7 bases, with 16 bases separating them. CDR1 and CDR2 from the germline V gene are SQVTM and ANQGSEA. The CDR3 DNA sequence: TGCAGCGTTGCCCGGAGACAGGACAGTGAAGCTTTCTTT. Its protein product is CSVARRQDSEAFF.

This chain links TRBV12-3 or TRBV12-4 with TRBJ1-6; D gene unclear. The ends were cut back, 5 bases at V and 9 bases at J, with 8 bases in the middle. There are 12 residues in the CDR3. As DNA, the CDR3 is TGTGCCAGCAGTCTTCATAGTTCACCCCTCCACTTT. Translating it yields CASSLHSSPLHF.

The J gene is TRBJ1-3, the V gene TRBV7-6; D is unclear. The germline V gene has CDR1 SGHVS and CDR2 FNYEAQ. This CDR3 is 16 amino acids long. Trimming cost V 4 bases and J 0 bases, with 13 bases left between them. The CDR3 is CASSSPRENSGNTIYF. CDR3 DNA: TGTGCCAGCAGCTCCCCCCGGGAAAACTCTGGAAACACCATATATTTT.

The chain joins TRBV14 to TRBJ2-5; TRBD1 is a possible D gene (5 bases). The ends were cut back, 0 bases at V and 5 bases at J, with 10 bases in the middle. The CDR3 has 14 residues. The germline V gene encodes CDR1 SGHDN and CDR2 FVKESK. For the CDR3, the DNA is TGTGCCAGCAGCCAAGACAGGGTGAGGGAGACCCAGTACTTC. It yields the protein CASSQDRVRETQYF.

The chain combines TRBV4-2 with TRBJ1-2, with TRBD1 matching 7 bases. The trim removed 1 base at V and 11 bases at J, leaving 16 bases unmatched. CDR3 length: 16 residues. Germline CDR1 is LGHNA and CDR2 is YNFKEQ. The CDR3 DNA reads TGTGCCAGCAGCCAAGCCGGGACAGTAGTATCCAAGGGGTACACCTTC. This sequence encodes CASSQAGTVVSKGYTF.

V gene TRBV27 combines with J gene TRBJ2-7; 10 bases agree with TRBD2. V lost 5 bases and J lost 6; bases outside the gene matches: 10. The CDR3 covers 15 residues. Germline CDR1 is MNHEY and CDR2 is SMNVEV (reference sequence). This CDR3 reads CASSPLAGVSGEQYF. For the CDR3, the DNA is TGTGCCAGCAGTCCCCTAGCGGGAGTCAGCGGCGAGCAGTACTTC.

The chain carries TRBV6-6 and TRBJ2-6, with a possible D match to TRBD2 (6 bases). The CDR3 covers 16 residues. Looked up from germline, CDR1 is MNHNY and CDR2 is SVGAGI (reference sequence). V gave up 5 bases and J gave up 0 bases, with 11 bases separating them. The CDR3 DNA reads TGTGCCAGCAGTCAGAGCGGGTACTCTGGGGCCAACGTCCTGACTTTC. Translation: CASSQSGYSGANVLTF.

About this clone itself: Distinct nucleotide sequences in the sample also encode this CDR3. V and J are TRBV3-1 (or the pseudogene TRBV3-2) and TRBJ2-1; D ambiguous. The germline V gene encodes CDR1 LGHDT and CDR2 YNNKEL (reference sequence). This CDR3 has 13 residues. The V end lost 4 bases, the J end lost 0 bases, and 4 bases lay between the germline ends. In nucleotides, the CDR3 is TGTGCCAGCAGCCGTAGCTCCTACAATGAGCAGTTCTTC. Translation gives CASSRSSYNEQFF.

The V and J genes are TRBV4-3 and TRBJ1-2, with D hard to call. In germline, CDR1 is LGHNA, CDR2 YSLEER. With 6 bases removed from V and 8 bases from J, the gap between germline ends came to 16 bases. CDR3 length equals 13 residues. The CDR3 DNA is TGCGCCAGCAGGGACTTGGGGTTAGGGGGCTACACCTTC. This encodes CASRDLGLGGYTF.

The rearrangement links TRBV27 to TRBJ2-5, with TRBD1 matching over 8 bases. V shed 6 bases, J shed 6 bases, and the junction held 9 bases outside the gene matches. The CDR3 sequence is 14 residues long. CDR1 and CDR2 (germline): MNHEY, SMNVEV (reference sequence). DNA of the CDR3: TGTGCCAGCAGGCCCTTGGACAGGGAACAGACCCAGTACTTC. This codes for CASRPLDREQTQYF.

This sequence joins TRBV5-1 and TRBJ1-4; no clear D gene. The germline V gene has CDR1 SGHRS and CDR2 YFSETQ. The ends were cut back, 4 bases at V and 7 bases at J, with 17 bases in the middle. The CDR3 totals 15 residues. The CDR3 region is CASSRGSGRSEKLFF. The CDR3 region has the DNA TGCGCCAGCAGCCGAGGGTCTGGGAGAAGTGAAAAACTGTTTTTT.

This rearrangement joins TRBV20-1 to TRBJ1-1, with D perhaps TRBD1 (5 bases). V was trimmed by 3 bases and J by 8 bases, leaving 10 bases between them. The CDR3 covers 11 residues. Germline CDR1 DFQATT, CDR2 SNEGSKA (reference sequence). CDR3: CSARGGSEAFF. The CDR3 bases are TGCAGTGCTAGGGGGGGGTCAGAAGCTTTCTTT.

The CDR3 sequence: CSFRGQGNTEAFF. CDR3 bases: TGCAGCTTCCGGGGACAGGGGAACACTGAAGCTTTCTTT. The J gene is TRBJ1-1, the V gene TRBV29-1; 9 bases are a match to TRBD1. Germline CDR1 and CDR2: SQVTM and ANQGSEA. The CDR3 extends over 13 amino acids. Germline trimming cut 8 bases from V and 1 base from J; bases unmatched to any gene: 5.

V and J are TRBV3-1 (or the pseudogene TRBV3-2) and TRBJ1-4; the D gene is possibly TRBD1 (5 bases). The CDR3 consists of 17 residues. Trimming cost V 0 bases and J 4 bases, with 15 bases left between them. Germline loops: CDR1 LGHDT, CDR2 YNNKEL (reference sequence). The chain's CDR3 is CASSQDYAGRDNEKLFF. The CDR3 DNA reads as TGTGCCAGCAGCCAAGATTACGCCGGCAGGGATAATGAAAAACTGTTTTTT.

The V gene is TRBV27, the J gene TRBJ2-1; the match to TRBD2 covers 7 bases. The CDR3 length is 15 residues. V gave up 4 bases and J gave up 1 base; unmatched junction bases: 4. The germline gives CDR1 MNHEY, CDR2 SMNVEV (reference sequence). The CDR3 DNA reads as TGTGCCAGCAGTTGGAACGGGAGGTCCTACAATGAGCAGTTCTTC. Translation: CASSWNGRSYNEQFF.